This section outlines one T cell receptor beta chain sequence together with its context. Its antigen is unknown. Regarding time point: patch test 1, 2 weeks after DPC sensitization. Regarding treatment: therapeutic diphenylcyclopropenone sensitization with weekly scalp DPC. Alopecia patients, 18 to 70 years old and DPC-suitable, served as donors. Per germline, CDR1 DFQATT and CDR2 SNEGSKA (reference sequence). The CDR3 consists of 16 residues. Trimming removed 0 bases from V and 2 bases from J; junction bases left unmatched: 2. The data were taken from a study of human T cells and chemical hapten exposure. Study-wide background: Scalp application of diphenylcyclopropenone was performed weekly in patients across the entire approximately 23-week study. The study, taken as a whole, reports: Significantly greater numbers of large CDR3 similarity clusters came from expanded TCRs than from controls.

The library tagged individual cDNA molecules with unique molecular identifiers. Each CDR3 protein is one row after TCRdb ran MiXCR on the RACE reads. The table includes about 340,000 distinct CDR3 sequences, roughly 6.9% detected once. The sample consisted of whole blood, taken in connection with sensitization to the hapten diphenylcyclopropenone (DPC). This sequence was found in a woman younger than 35 with alopecia areata. Some clones in this sample may be carry-over from other donors' samples. The rearrangement joins TRBV20-1 to TRBJ2-6; 9 bases align to TRBD1. DNA for the CDR3: TGCAGTGCTAGAGAACAGGGGGCCGCTGGGGCCAACGTCCTGACTTTC. This gives the protein CSAREQGAAGANVLTF.